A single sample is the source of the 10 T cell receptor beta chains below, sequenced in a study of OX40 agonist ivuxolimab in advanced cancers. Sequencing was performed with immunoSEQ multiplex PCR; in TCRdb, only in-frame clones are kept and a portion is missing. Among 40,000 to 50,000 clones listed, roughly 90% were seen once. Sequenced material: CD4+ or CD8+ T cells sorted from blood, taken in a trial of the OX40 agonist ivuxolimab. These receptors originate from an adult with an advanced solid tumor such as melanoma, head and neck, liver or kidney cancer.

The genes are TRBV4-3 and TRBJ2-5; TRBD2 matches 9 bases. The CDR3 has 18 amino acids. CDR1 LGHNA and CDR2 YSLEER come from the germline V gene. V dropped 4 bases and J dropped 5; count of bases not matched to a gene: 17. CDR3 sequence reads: CASSRASVGGGGRETQYF. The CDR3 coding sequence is TGCGCCAGCAGCCGAGCCTCAGTGGGCGGGGGGGGCAGGGAGACCCAGTACTTC.

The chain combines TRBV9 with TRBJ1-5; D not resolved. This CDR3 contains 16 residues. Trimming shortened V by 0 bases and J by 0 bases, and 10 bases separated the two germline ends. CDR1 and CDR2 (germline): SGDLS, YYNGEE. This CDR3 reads CASSVDSVDSNQPQHF. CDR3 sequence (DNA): TGTGCCAGCAGCGTAGACAGTGTAGATAGCAATCAGCCCCAGCATTTT.

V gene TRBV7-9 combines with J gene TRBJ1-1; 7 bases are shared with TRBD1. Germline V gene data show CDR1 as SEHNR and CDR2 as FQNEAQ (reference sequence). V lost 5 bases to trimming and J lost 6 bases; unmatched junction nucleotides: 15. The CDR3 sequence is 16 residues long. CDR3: CASSPPVGRGKAEAFF. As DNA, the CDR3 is TGTGCCAGCAGCCCACCCGTAGGCAGGGGGAAAGCTGAAGCTTTCTTT.

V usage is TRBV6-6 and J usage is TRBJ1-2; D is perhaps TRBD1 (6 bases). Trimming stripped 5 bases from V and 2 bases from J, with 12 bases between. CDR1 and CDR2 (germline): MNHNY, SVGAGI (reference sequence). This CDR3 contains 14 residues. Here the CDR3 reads CASSPAGQNYGYTF. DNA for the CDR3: TGTGCCAGCAGTCCGGCGGGACAAAACTATGGCTACACCTTC.

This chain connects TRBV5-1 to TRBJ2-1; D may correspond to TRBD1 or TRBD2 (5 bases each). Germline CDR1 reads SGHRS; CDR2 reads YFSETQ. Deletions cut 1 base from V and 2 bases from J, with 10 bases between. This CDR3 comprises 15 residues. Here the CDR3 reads CASSLLKGPYNEQFF. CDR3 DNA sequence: TGCGCCAGCAGCTTGCTAAAGGGACCCTACAATGAGCAGTTCTTC.

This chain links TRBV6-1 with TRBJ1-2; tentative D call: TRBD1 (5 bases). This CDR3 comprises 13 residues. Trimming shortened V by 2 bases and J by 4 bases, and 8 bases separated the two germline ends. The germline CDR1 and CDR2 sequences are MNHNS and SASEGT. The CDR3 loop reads CASSESGPYGYTF. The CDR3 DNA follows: TGTGCCAGCAGTGAATCGGGGCCCTATGGCTACACCTTC.

The CDR3 here is CASSLEAGVNSPLHF. CDR3 nucleotides: TGCGCCAGCAGCTTGGAGGCGGGGGTTAATTCACCCCTCCACTTT. V gene TRBV5-1 combines with J gene TRBJ1-6; a weak D match, TRBD1 (5 bases). There are 15 residues in the CDR3. Trimming took 0 bases from V and 6 from J, leaving 10 bases between them. Germline values: CDR1 SGHRS, CDR2 YFSETQ.

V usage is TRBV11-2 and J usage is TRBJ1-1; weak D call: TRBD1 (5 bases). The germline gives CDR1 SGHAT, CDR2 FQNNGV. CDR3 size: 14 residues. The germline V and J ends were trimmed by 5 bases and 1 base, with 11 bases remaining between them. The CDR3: CASSPGPTNTEAFF. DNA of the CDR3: TGTGCCAGCAGCCCGGGACCGACGAACACTGAAGCTTTCTTT. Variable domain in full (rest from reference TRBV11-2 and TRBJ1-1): EAGVAQSPRYKIIEKRQSVAFWCNPISGHATLYWYQQILGQGPKLLIQFQNNGVVDDSQLPKDRFSAERLKGVDSTLKIQPAKLEDSAVYLCASSPGPTNTEAFFGQGTRLTVV.

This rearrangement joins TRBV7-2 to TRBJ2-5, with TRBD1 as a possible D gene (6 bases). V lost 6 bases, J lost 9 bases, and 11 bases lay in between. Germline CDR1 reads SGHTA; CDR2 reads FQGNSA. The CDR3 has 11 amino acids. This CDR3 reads CASRIKGAQYF. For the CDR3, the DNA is TGTGCCAGCAGGATAAAGGGGGCCCAGTACTTC.

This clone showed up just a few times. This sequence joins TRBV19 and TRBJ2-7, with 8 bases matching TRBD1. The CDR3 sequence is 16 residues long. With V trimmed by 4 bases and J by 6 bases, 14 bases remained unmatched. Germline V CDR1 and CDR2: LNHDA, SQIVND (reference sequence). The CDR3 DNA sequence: TGTGCCAGTAGTACCGCCGGACAGGGTGTACTGGGCGAGCAGTACTTC. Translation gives CASSTAGQGVLGEQYF.